This entry lists 29 T cell receptor beta chains sequenced from one sample in a study of Graves' ophthalmopathy and Graves' hyperthyroidism. Investigators amplified TCR beta CDR3 regions from RNA transcripts. The first-round RT-PCR employed HTBI primers together with the Qiagen OneStep RT-PCR kit. A multiplex PCR was then performed as the second round. TCRdb itself ran the multiplex PCR reads through MiXCR, one entry per CDR3 protein. The table includes under 800,000 distinct CDR3 sequences, around a fifth detected once. The sequenced sample consisted of peripheral blood. The receptors stem from a woman between 18 and 29 years old with stable Graves' hyperthyroidism. Some clones in this sample may be carry-over from other donors' samples.

This clonotype was observed a handful of times. Relative to the germline gene, one junction end is altered; a read error may explain this. The rearrangement joins TRBV10-3 to TRBJ2-5; D gene uncertain. This CDR3 spans 14 amino acids. Per the germline V gene, CDR1 is ENHRY and CDR2 is SYGVKD. The CDR3: CVISERADQETQYF. The CDR3 DNA is TGTGTCATCAGTGAACGGGCAGATCAAGAGACCCAGTACTTC.

This clonotype was seen repeatedly, ten times or more. One junction end disagrees with the germline gene, perhaps due to a read error. The chain couples TRBV5-1 to TRBJ2-7; TRBD1 might be the D (6 bases). The CDR3 has 14 amino acids. Germline-derived CDR1 and CDR2 are SGHRS and YFSETQ. CDR3: CASSPGTSGYEQYF. Written as DNA, the CDR3 is TGTGCCAGCAGCCCCGGGACAAGTGGGTACGAGCAGTACTTC.

This chain connects TRBV12-3 or TRBV12-4 to TRBJ1-2; D might be TRBD1 (5 bases). Trimming shortened V by 4 bases and J by 2 bases, and 20 bases separated the two germline ends. This CDR3 is built from 17 residues. The CDR3 DNA is TGTGCCAGCAGTTCGCAGGGTAGTTGGGATGTGAACTATGGCTACACCTTC. Protein: CASSSQGSWDVNYGYTF.

This chain uses TRBV14 with TRBJ1-5; 9 bases are shared with TRBD1. Germline CDR1 and CDR2: SGHDN and FVKESK. J lost 2 bases, V lost 1 base, and 3 bases had no gene match. This CDR3 has 16 residues. The CDR3 DNA follows: TGTGCCAGCAGCCAAGTGAGGGACAGGGGCAATCAGCCCCAGCATTTT. The encoded protein is CASSQVRDRGNQPQHF.

The chain uses TRBV27 and TRBJ2-5; TRBD2 agrees at 16 bases. The CDR3 sequence is 15 residues long. CDR1 and CDR2 from the germline V gene are MNHEY and SMNVEV (reference sequence). After removal of 6 bases from V and 5 bases from J, the junction contained 3 bases not matched to a gene. The DNA of the CDR3 is TGTGCCAGCAGGGGACTAGCGGGGGGGCTTGAGACCCAGTACTTC. Residues: CASRGLAGGLETQYF.

The table lists this clonotype with many counts. The chain employs TRBV12-3 or TRBV12-4 and TRBJ2-2; D ambiguous. This CDR3 has 15 amino acids. V was trimmed by 1 base and J by 0 bases, leaving 6 bases between them. CDR3 DNA sequence: TGTGCCAGCAGTTTAGTCCACGCGAACACCGGGGAGCTGTTTTTT. This codes for CASSLVHANTGELFF.

This clonotype appeared many times. This chain joins TRBV3-1 and TRBJ1-1; the match to TRBD1 covers 7 bases. The CDR3 is made up of 14 amino acids. Trimming took 4 bases from V and 5 from J; bases not matched to a gene: 7. CDR1 and CDR2 (germline): LGHDT, YNNKEL (reference sequence). This chain's CDR3 is CASSRSGTATEAFF. CDR3 DNA sequence: TGTGCCAGCAGCCGCTCCGGGACAGCGACTGAAGCTTTCTTT.

This chain links TRBV3-1 with TRBJ1-2, with D tentatively TRBD1 (5 bases). CDR1 is LGHDT and CDR2 is YNNKEL in the germline V gene (reference sequence). The CDR3 length is 15 residues. Trimming stripped 0 bases from V and 8 bases from J, with 16 bases between. CDR3 coding DNA: TGTGCCAGCAGCCAAGAGAGGTGGGGGGTTGGAGGCTACACCTTC. This translates into CASSQERWGVGGYTF. The whole variable domain, remainder taken from reference TRBV3-1 and TRBJ1-2, is DTAVSQTPKYLVTQMGNDKSIKCEQNLGHDTMYWYKQDSKKFLKIMFSYNNKELIINETVPNRFSPKSPDKAHLNLHINSLELGDSAVYFCASSQERWGVGGYTFGSGTRLTVV.

V usage is TRBV10-3 and J usage is TRBJ2-5; unclear D gene. Trimming stripped 8 bases from V and 5 bases from J, with 6 bases between. The CDR3 is made up of 10 amino acids. Germline-derived CDR1 and CDR2 are ENHRY and SYGVKD. DNA for the CDR3: TGTGCCATCGGAAGGGAGACCCAGTACTTC. Protein: CAIGRETQYF.

This clonotype was seen many times. The chain carries TRBV6-1 and TRBJ1-2, with 8 bases lining up with TRBD1. Germline-derived CDR1 and CDR2 are MNHNS and SASEGT. Losses at the gene ends were 4 bases for V and 1 base for J; bases not matched to a gene: 11. This CDR3 is 17 amino acids long. CDR3 coding DNA: TGTGCCAGCAGTGTTCTGTTGGGACAGGCGAGTAACTATGGCTACACCTTC. Protein: CASSVLLGQASNYGYTF.

Ten or more counts support this clonotype. CDR3: CASSRRSGYYGYTF. CDR3 bases: TGTGCCAGCAGCCGCCGGAGTGGCTACTATGGCTACACCTTC. The rearrangement uses TRBV5-6 and TRBJ1-2; no definite D call. V lost 4 bases and J 3 bases, leaving 13 bases between the germline ends. Germline CDR1 and CDR2: SGHDT and YYEEEE. The CDR3 runs 14 residues.

This clonotype was seen at least ten times. This chain joins TRBV24-1 and TRBJ2-7; tentatively, D is TRBD1 or TRBD2 (5 bases each). The CDR3 length is 14 residues. Germline V gene data show CDR1 as KGHDR and CDR2 as SFDVKD. Trimming took 6 bases from V and 6 from J, leaving 17 bases between them. DNA of the CDR3: TGTGCCACCAGTTCTAGCAGGGCGACTACCGAGCAGTACTTC. Its protein is CATSSSRATTEQYF.

This clonotype was counted many times. V usage is TRBV6-4 and J usage is TRBJ1-6; D gene ambiguous. CDR3 length equals 15 residues. V lost 5 bases and J lost 3, with 11 bases in between. CDR1 and CDR2 (germline): MRHNA, SNTAGT. The CDR3 DNA sequence: TGTGCCAGCAGTTACGAGGGCTACTATAATTCACCCCTCCACTTT. This codes for CASSYEGYYNSPLHF.

This clonotype was seen repeatedly, ten times or more. The CDR3 bases are TGCGCCAGCAGCCCGAACAGGGGTAGGTCACCCCTCCACTTT. Its translation is CASSPNRGRSPLHF. The chain employs TRBV5-1 and TRBJ1-6; 7 bases fit TRBD1. The CDR3 has 14 amino acids. The V and J ends lost 4 bases and 10 bases, in that order; junction bases with no gene match: 8. The germline V gene encodes CDR1 SGHRS and CDR2 YFSETQ.

This clonotype was seen many times. The chain employs TRBV6-5 and TRBJ1-1; 11 bases agree with TRBD1. The ends lost 4 bases at V and 4 bases at J; junction bases unmatched: 5. Germline lookup yields CDR1 MNHEY and CDR2 SVGAGI. This CDR3 has 15 amino acids. CDR3 coding DNA: TGTGCCAGCAGTTTCCGGGGGACAGGGGGCACTGAAGCTTTCTTT. Protein product: CASSFRGTGGTEAFF.

This clonotype was observed at least ten times. The chain couples TRBV30 to TRBJ1-1, with D maybe TRBD1 (6 bases). The length of the CDR3 is 13 residues. Germline V CDR1 and CDR2: GTSNPN, SVGIG (reference sequence). Deletions cut 4 bases from V and 6 bases from J, with 15 bases between. The CDR3 coding sequence is TGTGCCTGGATCACAGGGAGTCGGGCTGAAGCTTTCTTT. This sequence encodes CAWITGSRAEAFF.

The J gene is TRBJ1-2, the V gene TRBV6-1; D not resolved. CDR3 size: 14 residues. Trimming stripped 3 bases from V and 3 bases from J, with 11 bases between. From germline, CDR1 is MNHNS and CDR2 SASEGT. The CDR3 sequence is CASSEGDKYYGYTF. CDR3 DNA: TGTGCCAGCAGTGAGGGAGACAAATACTATGGCTACACCTTC.

This clonotype came up once. The V call is TRBV27, the J call TRBJ1-2; D is perhaps TRBD1 (5 bases). V was pared by 7 bases and J by 6 bases, with 18 bases between. The CDR3 length is 14 residues. Germline V gene sequence: CDR1 MNHEY, CDR2 SMNVEV (reference sequence). The chain's CDR3 is CASTTLGTGDGYTF. The CDR3 DNA is TGTGCCAGCACCACTCTCGGAACAGGCGATGGCTACACCTTC.

This clonotype was counted ten times or more. V and J are TRBV20-1 and TRBJ2-7; TRBD2 matches at 7 bases. J lost 3 bases, V lost 5 bases, and 7 bases had no gene match. The CDR3 length is 13 residues. The germline CDR1 and CDR2 sequences are DFQATT and SNEGSKA (reference sequence). This chain's CDR3 is CSAPIAGDYEQYF. The CDR3 coding sequence is TGCAGTGCTCCGATAGCGGGTGACTACGAGCAGTACTTC.

This clonotype was recorded at least ten times. J is TRBJ2-7 and V is TRBV6-1, with D perhaps matching TRBD1 or TRBD2 (6 bases each). Looked up from germline, CDR1 is MNHNS and CDR2 is SASEGT. V lost 7 bases and J 0 bases, leaving 13 bases between the germline ends. The CDR3 covers 14 residues. In DNA, the CDR3 is TGTGCCAGCACGTGGGGGGCCTACTCCTACGAGCAGTACTTC. Its translation: CASTWGAYSYEQYF.

This clonotype has only a few counts. The chain combines TRBV10-2 with TRBJ2-7; TRBD2 matches at 12 bases. Germline assignment: CDR1 WSHSY and CDR2 SAAADI. V shed 6 bases, J shed 6 bases, and the junction held 6 bases outside the gene matches. This CDR3 region has 14 residues. DNA of the CDR3: TGCGCCAGCAGCCGACTAGCGGGAGTCAGCGAGCAGTACTTC. Translation gives CASSRLAGVSEQYF.

For this clonotype: With a much larger clone just one base away, this may be a read error. The CDR3 DNA is TGTGCCAGCAGTTATCGCCCCCTGGAAAACATTAAGTACTTC. It is translated as CASSYRPLENIKYF. This chain joins TRBV6-5 and TRBJ2-4; D uncertain. The CDR3 extends over 14 amino acids. Germline V gives CDR1 MNHEY, CDR2 SVGAGI.

Comment on this clonotype: A much larger clone differs from this one at a single base, so this may be a read error. The chain carries TRBV30 and TRBJ1-5; D is uncertain. The CDR3 length is 13 residues. Germline V lookup: CDR1 GTSNPN, CDR2 SVGIG (reference sequence). CDR3 loop: CAWRGGSNQPPHF. CDR3 DNA: TGTGCCTGGAGGGGAGGGAGCAATCAGCCCCCGCATTTT.

This clonotype was counted ten times or more. This chain uses TRBV12-3 or TRBV12-4 with TRBJ2-7, with D perhaps matching TRBD2 (5 bases). The CDR3 spans 18 residues. V lost 6 bases and J 3 bases, leaving 27 bases between the germline ends. This CDR3 reads CASSFAGRSAVNFYEQYF. For the CDR3, the DNA is TGTGCCAGCAGCTTTGCTGGCCGGTCAGCGGTAAACTTCTACGAGCAGTACTTC.

This clonotype was seen ten or more times. The chain carries TRBV6-2 or TRBV6-3 and TRBJ1-5; D uncertain. The germline gives CDR1 MNHEY, CDR2 SVGEGT. The length of the CDR3 is 14 residues. V gave up 7 bases and J gave up 9 bases, with 19 bases separating them. In DNA, the CDR3 is TGTGCCAGCACTAATACCCTAGCGGTATCGCCCCAGCATTTT. It codes for CASTNTLAVSPQHF.

As for this clonotype: Possible read error: a much larger clone is one base away. This rearrangement joins TRBV19 to TRBJ1-1, with D hard to call. The CDR3 runs 14 residues. CDR1 is LNHDA and CDR2 is SQIVND in the germline V gene (reference sequence). The CDR3: CASSRRGHSTEACF. In nucleotides, the CDR3 is TGTGCCAGTAGTAGAAGAGGGCACAGCACTGAAGCTTGCTTT.

This clonotype was observed a few times. The gene calls are TRBV5-1 and TRBJ2-5; maybe TRBD2 (6 bases). V lost 7 bases and J lost 4, with 14 bases in between. The CDR3 loop spans 13 amino acids. CDR1 SGHRS and CDR2 YFSETQ come from the germline V gene. The CDR3 DNA follows: TGCGCCAGCCAGAGCGGGCGGGGAGAGACCCAGTACTTC. It translates to CASQSGRGETQYF.

This clonotype was counted many times. The V gene is TRBV2, the J gene TRBJ1-2; D unclear. Germline V CDR1 and CDR2: SNHLY, FYNNEI. V was clipped by 2 bases and J by 8 bases, with 12 bases between them. This CDR3 has 13 amino acids. CDR3 sequence: CASSENILGGYTF. CDR3 nucleotides: TGTGCCAGCAGTGAAAACATTTTGGGAGGCTACACCTTC.

This clonotype came up a few times. This chain joins TRBV28 and TRBJ1-5; D is unclear. CDR1 is MDHEN and CDR2 is SYDVKM in the germline V gene. CDR3 size: 14 residues. V lost 3 bases to trimming and J lost 15 bases, with 21 bases between them. The CDR3 region is CASSFFGGILGGHF. The CDR3 DNA sequence: TGTGCCAGCAGTTTTTTCGGCGGGATTTTAGGCGGGCATTTT.